This T cell receptor beta chain was recovered during a study of blood T cell repertoires in COVID-19. Per the original data handling: Nucleated cell number was recorded as an estimate derived from reference gene primer amplification. Assay used: immunoSEQ multiplex PCR; TCRdb lists only in-frame clones, some missing. The DNA gave D and trimming, while V, J and clone size come from that table. This sample has over 200,000 clones; approximately 86% occur once, and the top ten carry over 0.55%. Unmatched junction bases numbered 7, after V lost 1 base and J lost 1 base. This CDR3 spans 16 amino acids. Per the germline V gene, CDR1 is SEHNR and CDR2 is FQNEAQ (reference sequence).

The TCR originated in a human donor in a cohort sampled during active COVID-19. Material: peripheral blood. This sequence joins TRBV7-9 and TRBJ2-7, with 7 bases lining up with TRBD2. The CDR3 sequence is CASSLGGGRVSYEQYF. The DNA of the CDR3 is TGTGCCAGCAGCTTAGGTGGCGGGAGAGTGTCCTACGAGCAGTACTTC.